This T cell receptor (beta chain) was recorded in a study of patients and donors after allogeneic stem cell transplantation. This clonotype was recorded a few times. One entry per CDR3 protein results from TCRdb running MiXCR on the RT-PCR reads. Here the sample spans hundreds of thousands of distinct CDR3 sequences, approximately 16% being singletons. CDR3 size: 15 residues. Germline trimming cut 5 bases from V and 4 bases from J; bases unmatched to any gene: 6. CDR1 SEHNR and CDR2 FQNEAQ come from the germline V gene (reference sequence). Sequencing was carried out using blood, either unsorted or a sorted T cell fraction (not recorded which). The V and J genes are TRBV7-9 and TRBJ1-1; TRBD1 agrees at 11 bases. This clonotype was obtained from a human donor who was either an allogeneic HSCT recipient or a stem cell or donor lymphocyte infusion donor (not recorded which). It is not recorded whose cells these are; they may come from a transplant donor. CDR3 nucleotide sequence: TGTGCCAGCAGCCCCGGACAGGGGGCGTCCACTGAAGCTTTCTTT. This translates into CASSPGQGASTEAFF.